This TCR beta chain was sequenced during a study of blood T cells in healthy people across ages. Next came a second PCR, run for about 7 to 12 cycles, which used a sample-barcoded 5' primer along with a J-beta primer mix. TCRdb re-called the 5' RACE reads with MiXCR, one entry per CDR3 protein. The sample has 1.5 million to 1.9 million distinct CDR3 sequences; roughly 43% are singletons. In germline, CDR1 is MNHEY, CDR2 SVGEGT. V shed 6 bases and J 3 bases; nucleotides not matched to a gene: 5. The CDR3 contains 16 residues. The donors, all healthy, were Caucasians living in Russia, aged roughly 6 to 95.

The rearrangement joins TRBV6-2 or TRBV6-3 to TRBJ2-1, with 13 bases that match TRBD2. The origin of this receptor is a woman aged 18-30 years in good health. What was sequenced was blood. DNA of the CDR3: TGTGCCAGCAGACCCCGACTAGCGGGAGGCTACAATGAGCAGTTCTTC. It specifies CASRPRLAGGYNEQFF.